The clone carrying this T cell receptor beta chain was found many times. The data were obtained in a study of spatial heterogeneity in lung cancer. Germline assignment: CDR1 SGDLS and CDR2 YYNGEE. Between the trimmed V and J ends, which lost 0 bases and 6 bases, there was a span of 8 bases. The CDR3 has 13 amino acids. TCRdb independently ran MiXCR on the 5' RACE reads; one entry per CDR3 protein. Of 30,000 to 40,000 distinct CDR3 sequences in the sample, 3% to 3.5% were seen once. Described time point: sample taken at primary tumor resection. Sequencing used normal lung tissue next to the tumor, obtained at surgery. The genes are TRBV9 and TRBJ2-3, with D tentatively TRBD2 (6 bases). This TCR came from a male donor with early-stage non-small cell lung cancer. The CDR3 loop is CASSVGGDDTQYF. The CDR3 DNA is TGTGCCAGCAGCGTAGGGGGGGATGATACGCAGTATTTT.